This TCR beta chain came from a study of CD8 T cells in Susac syndrome. The CDR3 spans 17 residues. Germline CDR1 is LGHDT and CDR2 is YNNKEL (reference sequence). With 0 bases clipped from V and 7 bases from J, the junction kept 12 bases outside the gene matches. Reverse transcription of roughly 0.45 to 1 ug RNA used random hexamers. TCRdb called the immunoSEQ multiplex PCR reads again in MiXCR, with one record for every CDR3 protein. Here the sample spans around 150,000 distinct CDR3 sequences, 85% to 95% being singletons. Sequencing input: CD8+ T cells from PBMCs. The V gene is TRBV3-1, the J gene TRBJ2-1; 7 bases map to TRBD2. This TCR was sampled from a human donor in good health. In DNA, the CDR3 is TGTGCCAGCAGCCAAGAATCGGGCGGGAGCCGAAAGAATGAGCAGTTCTTC. Translated, it gives CASSQESGGSRKNEQFF.